The 27 T cell receptor beta chains below all came from one sample that was sequenced in a study of cytomegalovirus exposure and HLA in healthy donors. Profiling relied on immunoSEQ multiplex PCR, and the TCRdb table lists in-frame clones only, not all of them. The sample has some 45,000 clones; approximately 93% are singletons. Sequenced: PBMCs. The receptors derive from a woman aged 18-29 years in good health and CMV-seropositive.

V gene TRBV7-3 combines with J gene TRBJ2-3; a possible D gene is TRBD1 (5 bases). CDR3 size: 14 residues. The V gene lost 2 bases and the J gene lost 2 bases, with 8 bases spanning the gap. Germline CDR1 is SGHTA and CDR2 is FQGTGA. The CDR3 DNA is TGTGCCAGCAGCTTAGACAGAGACACAGATACGCAGTATTTT. Protein product: CASSLDRDTDTQYF.

The gene calls are TRBV2 and TRBJ2-7; 8 bases agree with TRBD2. This CDR3 has 14 amino acids. CDR1 is SNHLY and CDR2 is FYNNEI in the germline V gene. V shed 7 bases and J 7 bases; nucleotides not matched to a gene: 12. In nucleotides, the CDR3 is TGTGCCAGCACTGGGGGAGCGGGAGCGGGGGAGCAGTACTTC. It translates to CASTGGAGAGEQYF.

The chain employs TRBV6-1 and TRBJ2-2; TRBD2 is a possible D gene (6 bases). Trimming cost V 11 bases and J 2 bases, with 15 bases left between them. Germline assignment: CDR1 MNHNS and CDR2 SASEGT. This CDR3 has 14 residues. This CDR3 is CAASTGLNTGELFF. The CDR3 nucleotides read TGTGCCGCCAGCACCGGACTAAACACCGGGGAGCTGTTTTTT.

The chain has TRBV19 and TRBJ1-1; the D is unclear. V lost 3 bases and J lost 1, with 6 bases in between. This CDR3 comprises 13 residues. Germline V gene sequence: CDR1 LNHDA, CDR2 SQIVND (reference sequence). CDR3 bases: TGTGCCAGTAGTATTAGTCAGAACACTGAAGCTTTCTTT. Amino acids: CASSISQNTEAFF.

This clone was seen more than once but under ten times. The genes are TRBV6-4 and TRBJ2-1; 11 bases are shared with TRBD2. CDR1 and CDR2 (germline): MRHNA, SNTAGT. The CDR3 runs 16 residues. Germline trimming cut 3 bases from V and 5 bases from J; bases unmatched to any gene: 6. As DNA, the CDR3 is TGTGCCAGCAGTGAAAAGGGACTAGCGGAAGACAATGAGCAGTTCTTC. This translates into CASSEKGLAEDNEQFF.

The chain couples TRBV5-6 to TRBJ2-3; D ambiguous. The germline CDR1 and CDR2 sequences are SGHDT and YYEEEE. The CDR3 loop spans 14 amino acids. The V end was cut by 0 bases, the J end by 7 bases, with 12 bases between. This CDR3 reads CASSLDPTSNTQYF. As DNA, the CDR3 is TGTGCCAGCAGCTTGGATCCCACATCGAATACGCAGTATTTT.

The CDR3 is CASSLLRTGELFF. CDR3 nucleotide sequence: TGCGCCAGCAGCCTACTCCGAACCGGGGAGCTGTTTTTT. The V gene is TRBV5-1, the J gene TRBJ2-2; D unresolved. CDR1 is SGHRS, CDR2 YFSETQ, per germline. The CDR3 loop spans 13 amino acids. V gave up 4 bases and J gave up 5 bases, with 9 bases separating them.

This chain connects TRBV4-2 to TRBJ1-1; tentatively, D is TRBD1 (5 bases). This CDR3 has 16 amino acids. The germline V gene has CDR1 LGHNA and CDR2 YNFKEQ. Trimming removed 4 bases from V and 0 bases from J, with 15 bases in between. The DNA of the CDR3 is TGTGCCAGCAGCCCCCGGGACTATCCTATGAACACTGAAGCTTTCTTT. Translating gives CASSPRDYPMNTEAFF.

This clone was counted a few times. The V call is TRBV25-1, the J call TRBJ1-4, with a tentative D call TRBD1 (6 bases). CDR3 length: 17 residues. In germline, CDR1 is MGHDK, CDR2 SYGVNS. The V gene lost 4 bases and the J gene lost 0 bases, with 15 bases spanning the gap. CDR3 loop: CASSAWTAFATNEKLFF. DNA of the CDR3: TGTGCCAGCAGTGCCTGGACAGCATTCGCAACTAATGAAAAACTGTTTTTT.

The chain links TRBV2 to TRBJ1-2; 7 bases are shared with TRBD1. Germline CDR1 reads SNHLY; CDR2 reads FYNNEI. Trimming at V came to 8 bases and at J to 4 bases, leaving 7 bases not matched to a gene. The CDR3 is 13 amino acids. The CDR3 DNA sequence: TGTGCCAGCGGCCGGCGGACAGGCTATGGCTACACCTTC. Translated, it gives CASGRRTGYGYTF. Based on the CDR3 plus reference TRBV2 and TRBJ1-2, the full variable domain is EPEVTQTPSHQVTQMGQEVILRCVPISNHLYFYWYRQILGQKVEFLVSFYNNEISEKSEIFDDQFSVERPDGSNFTLKIRSTKLEDSAMYFCASGRRTGYGYTFGSGTRLTVV.

The chain joins TRBV29-1 to TRBJ2-1, with D maybe TRBD2 (7 bases). The V end lost 4 bases, the J end lost 8 bases, and 9 bases lay between the germline ends. CDR1 is SQVTM, CDR2 ANQGSEA, per germline. The CDR3 has 11 amino acids. CDR3 coding DNA: TGCAGCGTTGGGGGGGGCGATGAGCAGTTCTTC. It translates to CSVGGGDEQFF.

The chain combines TRBV28 with TRBJ1-6, with 7 bases lining up with TRBD1. The CDR3 runs 16 residues. J lost 6 bases, V lost 1 base, and 6 bases had no gene match. Germline V gene sequence: CDR1 MDHEN, CDR2 SYDVKM. The CDR3 reads CASSLYRQGSNSPLHF. The DNA for the CDR3 is TGTGCCAGCAGTTTATACCGACAGGGCTCTAATTCACCCCTCCACTTT.

V and J are TRBV27 and TRBJ2-7; TRBD1 matches 10 bases. This CDR3 is built from 15 residues. Germline V lookup: CDR1 MNHEY, CDR2 SMNVEV (reference sequence). Trimming cost V 6 bases and J 7 bases; bases outside gene matches: 12. This CDR3 reads CASRDAGTGAWEQYF. DNA for the CDR3: TGTGCCAGCAGGGACGCCGGGACAGGGGCCTGGGAGCAGTACTTC.

This rearrangement joins TRBV5-4 to TRBJ1-1; 8 bases line up with TRBD1. The CDR3 has 16 amino acids. Trimming removed 4 bases from V and 3 bases from J; junction bases left unmatched: 11. Germline CDR1 is SGHNT and CDR2 is YYREEE (reference sequence). Here the CDR3 DNA reads TGTGCCAGCAGCCGGCAGGGGGCGGGTATGGACACTGAAGCTTTCTTT. This translates into CASSRQGAGMDTEAFF.

The chain couples TRBV5-4 to TRBJ2-5, with D unresolved. Germline V CDR1 and CDR2: SGHNT, YYREEE (reference sequence). The CDR3 covers 11 residues. V lost 4 bases and J lost 3, with 4 bases in between. The CDR3 DNA sequence: TGTGCCAGCAGCACTGAAGAGACCCAGTACTTC. Amino acids: CASSTEETQYF.

This chain uses TRBV23-1 with TRBJ1-5; 10 nucleotides match TRBD1. TRBV23-1 is given ORF status, its function remaining uncertain. V gave up 11 bases and J gave up 4 bases; unmatched junction bases: 8. The CDR3 runs 14 residues. The CDR3 coding sequence is TGCGCCTACAAACCGGGACAGGGGAATCAGCCCCAGCATTTT. Translation gives CAYKPGQGNQPQHF.

The chain couples TRBV19 to TRBJ2-4; D perhaps matches TRBD1 (8 bases). Trimming removed 3 bases from V and 3 bases from J, with 12 bases in between. CDR3 length: 15 amino acids. CDR1 is LNHDA, CDR2 SQIVND, per germline (reference sequence). The CDR3 spells CASSITGGDKNIQYF. The CDR3 bases are TGTGCCAGTAGTATTACAGGGGGGGACAAAAACATTCAGTACTTC.

This rearrangement joins TRBV28 to TRBJ1-5, with a tentative D call TRBD1 (5 bases). V was cut by 5 bases and J by 6 bases, with 17 bases left in between. The germline CDR1 and CDR2 sequences are MDHEN and SYDVKM. The CDR3 sequence is 15 residues long. The CDR3 DNA sequence: TGTGCCAGCAGTGAAGCCCACCGGGGGTTTCAGCCCCAGCATTTT. It yields the protein CASSEAHRGFQPQHF.

The rearrangement links TRBV6-1 to TRBJ2-5, with 9 bases identical to TRBD2. Germline values: CDR1 MNHNS, CDR2 SASEGT. The J segment lost 7 bases and the V segment lost 2 bases, leaving 5 bases of the junction unmatched. CDR3 length: 14 residues. The chain's CDR3 is CASSELAGPGTQYF. The CDR3, as DNA: TGTGCCAGCAGTGAACTAGCGGGGCCGGGGACCCAGTACTTC.

The chain is built from TRBV28 and TRBJ1-1, with 10 bases matching TRBD1. The CDR3 loop spans 15 amino acids. V trimming: 3 bases; J trimming: 4 bases; junction bases outside the gene matches: 5. From germline, CDR1 is MDHEN and CDR2 SYDVKM. Here the CDR3 DNA reads TGTGCCAGCAGTTTGCGACAGGGGGCGATCACTGAAGCTTTCTTT. This sequence encodes CASSLRQGAITEAFF.

The chain carries TRBV11-3 and TRBJ2-7, with 9 bases fitting TRBD2. Germline CDR1 is SGHNT and CDR2 is YENEEA. This CDR3 is 15 amino acids long. Unmatched junction bases numbered 3, after V lost 1 base and J lost 2 bases. CDR3 sequence reads: CASSLGASGTYEQYF. The DNA of the CDR3 is TGTGCCAGCAGCTTAGGTGCTAGCGGGACCTACGAGCAGTACTTC.

This chain joins TRBV4-1 and TRBJ1-4; possible D gene TRBD1, 5 bases. The CDR3 is 12 residues long. Germline lookup yields CDR1 MGHRA and CDR2 YSYEKL. V lost 4 bases and J 12 bases, leaving 12 bases between the germline ends. CDR3 nucleotide sequence: TGCGCCAGCAGCCGGACCGGGGGGGAACTGTTTTTT. Its translation: CASSRTGGELFF.

This clone has just a few counts. The J gene is TRBJ1-5, the V gene TRBV13; the match to TRBD1 covers 8 bases. Per the germline V gene, CDR1 is PRHDT and CDR2 is FYEKMQ (reference sequence). This CDR3 region has 14 residues. With 6 bases clipped from V and 1 base from J, the junction kept 2 bases outside the gene matches. CDR3 sequence: CASRRQGSNQPQHF. The CDR3, as DNA: TGTGCCAGCAGACGACAGGGGAGCAATCAGCCCCAGCATTTT.

The CDR3 nucleotides read TGTGCCAGCAGCTTAGGGGGCAGGGGAAGCACAGATACGCAGTATTTT. Amino acid sequence: CASSLGGRGSTDTQYF. The chain couples TRBV11-3 to TRBJ2-3; D possibly corresponds to TRBD1 (6 bases). Germline CDR1 is SGHNT and CDR2 is YENEEA. The V gene lost 1 base and the J gene lost 0 bases, with 11 bases spanning the gap. The CDR3 covers 16 residues.

CDR3 in amino acids: CASSQDPLAGGNEQYF. The DNA of the CDR3 is TGTGCCAGCAGCCAAGATCCCCTAGCGGGAGGGAACGAGCAGTACTTC. This chain joins TRBV4-2 and TRBJ2-7, with 12 bases aligning to TRBD2. V shed 0 bases, J shed 5 bases, and the junction held 5 bases outside the gene matches. The length of the CDR3 is 16 residues. Per germline, CDR1 LGHNA and CDR2 YNFKEQ.

The chain couples TRBV11-3 to TRBJ2-7; 10 nucleotides agree with TRBD2. After removal of 2 bases from V and 0 bases from J, the junction contained 4 bases not matched to a gene. The CDR3 runs to 16 residues. In germline, CDR1 is SGHNT, CDR2 YENEEA. Here the CDR3 DNA reads TGTGCCAGCAGCTTACTAGCGGGAGCGGGCTCCTACGAGCAGTACTTC. Its protein product is CASSLLAGAGSYEQYF.

The gene calls are TRBV29-1 and TRBJ1-1; a weak D match, TRBD1 (6 bases). The CDR3 loop spans 12 amino acids. Between the trimmed V and J ends, which lost 4 bases and 8 bases, there was a span of 14 bases. The germline V gene has CDR1 SQVTM and CDR2 ANQGSEA. The CDR3 nucleotides read TGCAGCGTTGTAACAGGGCCGGGGGAAGCTTTCTTT. This translates into CSVVTGPGEAFF.